The 21 T cell receptor beta chains in this list originate from one sample, sequenced in a study of blood T cell repertoires in COVID-19. Using immunoSEQ multiplex PCR, the repertoire was profiled, and TCRdb retains in-frame clones only, with some absent. Seen here are approximately 80,000 clones, 82% observed once, and the top ten hold around a quarter. Sequenced material: peripheral blood. The receptors derive from a human donor in a cohort sampled during active COVID-19.

The chain links TRBV5-1 to TRBJ2-3; 10 bases fit TRBD2. CDR1 is SGHRS and CDR2 is YFSETQ in the germline V gene. There are 14 residues in the CDR3. J lost 4 bases, V lost 9 bases, and 8 bases had no gene match. CDR3 nucleotide sequence: TGCGCCACCAAACTAGCGGGGAACTCAGATACGCAGTATTTT. Encoded protein: CATKLAGNSDTQYF.

This chain connects TRBV5-1 to TRBJ1-6; 9 positions agree with TRBD1. Looked up from germline, CDR1 is SGHRS and CDR2 is YFSETQ. Trimming at V came to 4 bases and at J to 9 bases, leaving 8 bases not matched to a gene. There are 15 residues in the CDR3. The CDR3 DNA follows: TGCGCCAGCAGCGAACAGGGGGCCAGGGGTTCACCCCTCCACTTT. Translation gives CASSEQGARGSPLHF.

The chain carries TRBV5-1 and TRBJ2-3; 12 bases map to TRBD2. V dropped 0 bases and J dropped 6; count of bases not matched to a gene: 8. Germline CDR1 SGHRS, CDR2 YFSETQ. This CDR3 spans 17 amino acids. This CDR3 reads CASSLVASGGVTDTQYF. The CDR3 coding sequence is TGCGCCAGCAGCTTGGTGGCTAGCGGGGGGGTTACGGATACGCAGTATTTT.

This chain connects TRBV6-5 to TRBJ2-5, with D possibly matching TRBD1 (6 bases). The germline V and J ends were trimmed by 4 bases and 9 bases, with 18 bases remaining between them. This CDR3 has 14 amino acids. In germline, CDR1 is MNHEY, CDR2 SVGAGI. CDR3 sequence reads: CASSLTGTKWAQYF. The CDR3 region has the DNA TGTGCCAGCAGTTTAACCGGGACAAAGTGGGCCCAGTACTTC.

The V call is TRBV21-1, the J call TRBJ1-4; the D segment call TRBD1 is taken from the table without a DNA check. TRBV21-1 is described as a pseudogene. This CDR3 is built from 15 residues. As DNA, the CDR3 is TGTGCCAGCACTCCCCACCCAGCAACTAATGAAAAACTGTTTTTT. Its translation is CASTPHPATNEKLFF.

This chain uses TRBV3-1 (or the pseudogene TRBV3-2) with TRBJ1-6, with D tentatively TRBD1 (6 bases). Germline V gene lookup returns CDR1 LGHDT and CDR2 YNNKEL (reference sequence). The germline V and J ends were trimmed by 4 bases and 4 bases, with 11 bases remaining between them. This CDR3 region has 15 residues. CDR3 sequence (DNA): TGTGCCAGCAGCCTCTCGGGACAATATAATTCACCCCTCCACTTT. This encodes CASSLSGQYNSPLHF.

The CDR3 region has the DNA TGCAGCGTGGGACAGAGGTCGGGGTGGACTGAAGCTTTCTTT. Protein: CSVGQRSGWTEAFF. The chain couples TRBV29-1 to TRBJ1-1; 7 bases align to TRBD1. CDR1 SQVTM and CDR2 ANQGSEA come from the germline V gene. The V and J ends lost 6 bases and 5 bases, in that order; junction bases with no gene match: 12. CDR3 size: 14 residues.

The V and J genes are TRBV4-1 and TRBJ2-2; D unresolved. The CDR3 loop spans 16 amino acids. V lost 4 bases and J 0 bases, leaving 12 bases between the germline ends. Germline CDR1 and CDR2: MGHRA and YSYEKL. The CDR3 sequence is CASSRSFPPNTGELFF. CDR3 bases: TGCGCCAGCAGCCGGAGCTTCCCCCCGAACACCGGGGAGCTGTTTTTT.

This clone was counted a few times. V is TRBV19 and J is TRBJ1-5, with 12 bases lining up with TRBD1. The CDR3 spans 16 residues. J gave up 4 bases and V 5 bases, and 6 bases lay outside the gene matches. Looked up from germline, CDR1 is LNHDA and CDR2 is SQIVND (reference sequence). The CDR3 protein is CASSPGTGGQNQPQHF. CDR3 nucleotides: TGTGCCAGTAGTCCCGGGACAGGGGGCCAAAATCAGCCCCAGCATTTT.

The chain is built from TRBV24-1 and TRBJ2-2, with D uncertain. V gave up 0 bases and J gave up 6 bases, with 7 bases separating them. This CDR3 region has 14 residues. The germline gives CDR1 KGHDR, CDR2 SFDVKD. As DNA, the CDR3 is TGTGCCACCAGTGATTTGCCCCGAGCCGGGGAGCTGTTTTTT. The encoded protein is CATSDLPRAGELFF.

The genes are TRBV12-2 and TRBJ2-7; the table's TRBD1 call for D was not verified on the DNA. TRBV12-2 is a pseudogene segment. This CDR3 comprises 16 residues. The CDR3 DNA sequence: TGTGCAAGTCGCTTTTTTTTCCAGGGGGAGACCTACGAGCAGTACTTC. Translating gives CASRFFFQGETYEQYF.

The chain has TRBV24-1 and TRBJ2-1, with 15 positions matching TRBD2. This CDR3 contains 13 residues. Losses at the gene ends were 9 bases for V and 12 bases for J; bases not matched to a gene: 5. Germline loops: CDR1 KGHDR, CDR2 SFDVKD. The CDR3 sequence is CATGLAGGQGQFF. CDR3 DNA sequence: TGTGCCACCGGACTAGCGGGGGGGCAGGGGCAGTTCTTC.

The chain recombines TRBV29-1 with TRBJ1-5; 10 bases map to TRBD1. Germline CDR1 is SQVTM and CDR2 is ANQGSEA. V dropped 5 bases and J dropped 5; count of bases not matched to a gene: 3. CDR3 length equals 13 residues. The CDR3 bases are TGCAGCGTTTCCGGGACAGGGGATCAGCCCCAGCATTTT. Its translation: CSVSGTGDQPQHF.

This clone was detected only once. The chain couples TRBV5-5 to TRBJ2-5, with TRBD1 identical over 8 bases. V lost 4 bases to trimming and J lost 5 bases; unmatched junction nucleotides: 4. Germline V gene sequence: CDR1 SGHKS, CDR2 YYEKEE (reference sequence). The CDR3 runs to 13 residues. In DNA, the CDR3 is TGTGCCAGCAGCCTCAGGGGGCGGGAGACCCAGTACTTC. It translates to CASSLRGRETQYF.

The rearrangement links TRBV5-4 to TRBJ1-4; D is ambiguous. The CDR3 runs to 13 residues. Trimming left V 0 bases short and J 5 bases short, with 5 bases between. Germline V gene lookup returns CDR1 SGHNT and CDR2 YYREEE (reference sequence). CDR3 region: CASSLGQNEKLFF. The CDR3, as DNA: TGTGCCAGCAGCTTGGGTCAAAATGAAAAACTGTTTTTT.

The rearrangement joins TRBV2 to TRBJ1-4; D ambiguous. The CDR3 is 14 residues long. Germline values: CDR1 SNHLY, CDR2 FYNNEI. Trimming pared 2 bases from V and 5 bases from J, leaving 9 bases between. CDR3: CASSELGLNEKLFF. CDR3 bases: TGTGCCAGCAGTGAATTGGGCCTCAATGAAAAACTGTTTTTT.

The chain's CDR3 is CSGRKAGGANEQFF. CDR3 DNA sequence: TGCAGCGGACGTAAAGCGGGGGGGGCGAATGAGCAGTTCTTC. This chain links TRBV29-1 with TRBJ2-1; 10 bases are a match to TRBD2. The J segment lost 7 bases and the V segment lost 7 bases, leaving 10 bases of the junction unmatched. This CDR3 region has 14 residues. From germline, CDR1 is SQVTM and CDR2 ANQGSEA.

The chain combines TRBV6-5 with TRBJ2-1, with a tentative D call TRBD2 (6 bases). The CDR3 contains 15 residues. Trimming stripped 6 bases from V and 1 base from J, with 13 bases between. The germline V gene encodes CDR1 MNHEY and CDR2 SVGAGI. This CDR3 is CASSDRGFSYNEQFF. In DNA form, the CDR3 reads TGTGCCAGCAGCGATCGGGGGTTTTCCTACAATGAGCAGTTCTTC.

The chain joins TRBV30 to TRBJ1-6; no firm D call. Germline V CDR1 and CDR2: GTSNPN, SVGIG (reference sequence). The CDR3 consists of 13 residues. Trimming shortened V by 8 bases and J by 0 bases, and 8 bases separated the two germline ends. The CDR3 DNA is TGTGCCACCTCCAGCTCCTATAATTCACCCCTCCACTTT. This gives the protein CATSSSYNSPLHF.

The chain couples TRBV5-1 to TRBJ2-2; TRBD1 aligns across 8 bases. Germline V gives CDR1 SGHRS, CDR2 YFSETQ. Trimming at V came to 5 bases and at J to 4 bases, leaving 10 bases not matched to a gene. The CDR3 loop spans 16 amino acids. The CDR3 sequence: CASSFGQGFSTGELFF. CDR3 sequence (DNA): TGCGCCAGCAGTTTCGGACAGGGCTTTAGCACCGGGGAGCTGTTTTTT. The full variable domain, rest sourced from reference TRBV5-1 and TRBJ2-2, is KAGVTQTPRYLIKTRGQQVTLSCSPISGHRSVSWYQQTPGQGLQFLFEYFSETQRNKGNFPGRFSGRQFSNSRSEMNVSTLELGDSALYLCASSFGQGFSTGELFFGEGSRLTVL.

This clone is a singleton in its sample. This rearrangement joins TRBV2 to TRBJ1-6; unclear D gene. Germline V gene lookup returns CDR1 SNHLY and CDR2 FYNNEI. V lost 6 bases and J lost 9, with 9 bases in between. This CDR3 is built from 12 residues. The CDR3 DNA is TGTGCCAGCAGGGCGGGAGGTTCACCCCTCCACTTT. Protein product: CASRAGGSPLHF.